The T cell receptor beta chain under discussion was sequenced for a study of blood T cells in healthy people across ages. Investigators took about 10 milliliters of peripheral blood from every donor. Primers used in a second PCR of roughly 6 to 12 cycles were a sample-barcoded 5' primer and a J-beta primer mix. CDR3-containing paired-end reads numbering at least 2.5 million came from each sample. TCRdb independently ran MiXCR on the 5' RACE reads; one entry per CDR3 protein. The data contain 750,000 to 1,000,000 distinct CDR3 sequences, just under 30% of them singletons. The germline CDR1 and CDR2 sequences are MNHEY and SMNVEV (reference sequence). Trimming took 5 bases from V and 11 from J; bases not matched to a gene: 21. The CDR3 runs to 19 residues. The sample also formed part of further work on T cells of mothers and their children. That work states: Maternal samples each gave over 9.5 million TCR beta CDR3 reads, and child samples roughly 3 million each.

The sample comprised blood. The chain carries TRBV27 and TRBJ2-5, with 15 positions matching TRBD2. The clonotype originates from a woman between 40 and 50 years old in good health. The CDR3 here is CASSIRGLAGGPSSYKQYF. The CDR3, as DNA: TGTGCCAGCAGTATCCGGGGACTAGCGGGGGGCCCTAGCTCCTACAAGCAGTACTTC.